This T cell receptor (beta chain) was recovered during a study of T cell responses to AZD1222 COVID-19 vaccine. Study findings and constraints: Elevations in Spike-specific TCR breadth and depth followed administration of two AZD1222 doses. Of the AZD1222 recipients, only five to seven were seropositive at baseline. Every sample of the repertoires postdated the peak T cell response.

Points on this clone: Its cognate antigen is unknown.

The CDR3 is 14 residues long. CDR1 is GTSNPN and CDR2 is SVGIG in the germline V gene (reference sequence). Trimming removed 4 bases from V and 1 base from J; junction bases left unmatched: 4. Measured with immunoSEQ multiplex PCR; TCRdb has only the in-frame clones, and not every one. The data hold tens of thousands of clones, with approximately 90% observed a single time. The receptor was derived from an adult in good health. The specimen comprised peripheral blood, sampled on day 0 of AZD1222 vaccination. The genes are TRBV30 and TRBJ1-1; 9 bases line up with TRBD1. The CDR3 region has the DNA TGTGCCTGGAACAAACAGGGGGCGAACACTGAAGCTTTCTTT. Its protein product is CAWNKQGANTEAFF.